A single sample is the source of the 5 T cell receptor beta chains below, sequenced in a study of blood T cells in healthy people across ages (dated by TCRdb to the mid-2010s). Library creation used 5' RACE. Sequencing took place on an Illumina HiSeq 2500. A second PCR of about 7 to 12 cycles was run with a J-beta primer mix and a sample-barcoded 5' primer. TCRdb redid the processing of the public reads, applying fastp at Q25 and MiXCR, and retained in-frame beta chains. Merged by CDR3 protein, the rows form single entries marked with the most common genes and DNA. In this sample the table shows under 850,000 distinct CDR3 sequences, roughly 34% of which occur a single time. The ten largest clones take up approximately 13% of the sample. Sequenced input: blood. These receptors all stem from a man between 18 and 35 years old in good health.

The V call is TRBV20-1, the J call TRBJ2-7, with 8 bases aligning to TRBD1. The end of the DNA fits TRBJ2-5 better, so the J call may be wrong. CDR3 length: 13 residues. From germline, CDR1 is DFQATT and CDR2 SNEGSKA (reference sequence). The CDR3 region has the DNA TGCAGTGCCACCGGGACAGGTTGGGAGACCCAGTACTTC. As protein: CSATGTGWETQYF.

This chain links TRBV10-3 with TRBJ1-1; 7 bases agree with TRBD1. Germline lookup yields CDR1 ENHRY and CDR2 SYGVKD. This CDR3 is 15 amino acids long. Unmatched junction bases numbered 13, after V lost 9 bases and J lost 3 bases. The CDR3 DNA reads TGTGCCATTAGTACCAGACAGGGCAGGGACACTGAAGCTTTCTTT. This sequence encodes CAISTRQGRDTEAFF.

This chain links TRBV7-9 with TRBJ2-2, with D unresolved. The CDR3 sequence is 15 residues long. The V end was cut by 4 bases, the J end by 1 base, with 10 bases between. The germline gives CDR1 SEHNR, CDR2 FQNEAQ (reference sequence). Written as DNA, the CDR3 is TGTGCCAGCAGCTGGGCCGGTGGGAACACCGGGGAGCTGTTTTTT. Protein sequence: CASSWAGGNTGELFF.

In its sample, this clonotype was seen a few times. A much more abundant neighbour one base away suggests this may be a read error. The rearrangement joins TRBV5-5 to TRBJ1-2, with TRBD1 identical over 8 bases. Germline CDR1 and CDR2: SGHKS and YYEKEE (reference sequence). Trimming removed 5 bases from V and 1 base from J; junction bases left unmatched: 4. The CDR3 has 14 amino acids. In nucleotides, the CDR3 is TGTGCCAGCAGTGGACAGGGAAATAACTATGGCTACACCTTC. Residues: CASSGQGNNYGYTF.

This clonotype turned up a few times. The V and J genes are TRBV6-5 and TRBJ2-7, with D tentatively TRBD1 (6 bases). This CDR3 is built from 11 residues. V lost 6 bases to trimming and J lost 7 bases, with 10 bases between them. From germline, CDR1 is MNHEY and CDR2 SVGAGI. The CDR3 nucleotides are TGTGCCAGCAGACAGGGTCGGGAGCAGTACTTC. Protein sequence: CASRQGREQYF.